One sample yielded the 29 T cell receptor beta chains listed below, sequenced in a study of blood T cells in healthy people across ages (dated by TCRdb to 2014 to 2015). The library was produced with 5' RACE. Sequencing instrument: Illumina HiSeq 2500. A second PCR of about 7 to 12 cycles was performed with a sample-barcoded 5' primer and a J-beta primer mix. TCRdb trimmed public reads at Q25 via fastp, called clones via MiXCR and kept in-frame beta chains. Each CDR3 protein gets just one entry, which takes the most common genes and DNA from the rows behind it. The sample has 850,000 to 1,300,000 distinct CDR3 sequences on record, around 43% of them singletons. In total, the top ten clones hold under 20% of the sample. The specimen sequenced was blood. The receptors stem from a woman in her sixties or seventies in good health.

The rearrangement uses TRBV7-9 and TRBJ2-4, with a weak D call TRBD1 (6 bases). The J call is uncertain, as TRBJ2-7 better fits the DNA end. The CDR3 sequence is 14 residues long. Germline CDR1 SEHNR, CDR2 FQNEAQ (reference sequence). The CDR3 loop is CASSSGQDRYEQYF. The CDR3 DNA is TGTGCCAGCAGTTCGGGACAAGACCGCTACGAGCAGTACTTC.

The chain links TRBV12-5 to TRBJ2-1; perhaps TRBD1 as D (5 bases). V lost 2 bases and J lost 10, with 9 bases in between. Per germline, CDR1 LGHNT and CDR2 FRNRAP. The CDR3 is 12 residues long. The CDR3 here is CASGLSQDEQFF. For the CDR3, the DNA is TGTGCTAGTGGTTTGTCACAGGACGAGCAGTTCTTC.

V and J are TRBV6-4 and TRBJ2-1; 7 nucleotides match TRBD2. Matching the DNA end better, TRBJ2-7 makes the J call doubtful. Germline V CDR1 and CDR2: MRHNA, SNTAGT. The length of the CDR3 is 15 residues. The CDR3 spells CASSDGGSRLNEQYF. CDR3 coding DNA: TGTGCCAGCAGTGATGGCGGGAGTCGGTTAAATGAGCAGTACTTC.

The chain is built from TRBV7-3 and TRBJ2-7; unclear D gene. Germline V gives CDR1 SGHTA, CDR2 FQGTGA. The CDR3 has 12 residues. Trimming stripped 5 bases from V and 4 bases from J, with 9 bases between. The CDR3 sequence: CASSNPGYEQYF. CDR3 coding DNA: TGTGCCAGCAGCAACCCTGGGTACGAGCAGTACTTC. Full variable domain (outside the CDR3, taken from reference TRBV7-3 and TRBJ2-7): GAGVSQTPSNKVTEKGKYVELRCDPISGHTALYWYRQSLGQGPEFLIYFQGTGAADDSGLPNDRFFAVRPEGSVSTLKIQRTERGDSAVYLCASSNPGYEQYFGPGTRLTVT.

This clonotype occurred a few times. This chain connects TRBV20-1 to TRBJ2-1, with 12 bases identical to TRBD2. In germline, CDR1 is DFQATT, CDR2 SNEGSKA (reference sequence). The CDR3 has 14 amino acids. Trimming removed 6 bases from V and 6 bases from J; junction bases left unmatched: 6. CDR3 coding DNA: TGCAGTGCGGGACTAGCGGGCTACCTCAATGAGCAGTTCTTC. This codes for CSAGLAGYLNEQFF.

This clonotype was counted ten times or more. CDR3 in amino acids: CASNVGTGEQYF. The DNA of the CDR3 is TGTGCCAGCAATGTAGGGACGGGCGAGCAGTACTTC. The chain joins TRBV7-9 to TRBJ2-7; D tentatively reads TRBD1 or TRBD2 (5 bases each). Germline V gives CDR1 SEHNR, CDR2 FQNEAQ (reference sequence). Trimming took 7 bases from V and 6 from J, leaving 13 bases between them. CDR3 length: 12 amino acids.

The table lists this clonotype with a count of one. CDR3 sequence: CASSLGPTSIDEQYF. CDR3 coding DNA: TGCGCCAGCAGCTTGGGTCCCACTAGCATCGATGAGCAGTACTTC. This chain links TRBV5-1 with TRBJ2-5; possibly TRBD2 for D (6 bases). Germline loops: CDR1 SGHRS, CDR2 YFSETQ. The CDR3 sequence is 15 residues long. The V end was cut by 0 bases, the J end by 11 bases, with 20 bases between.

The V gene is TRBV12-3 or TRBV12-4, the J gene TRBJ1-5, with 7 bases matching TRBD1. Germline trimming cut 5 bases from V and 5 bases from J; bases unmatched to any gene: 9. This CDR3 has 15 residues. The CDR3 DNA sequence: TGTGCCAGCAGTCCCACAGGGGTAAGGCATCAGCCCCAGCATTTT. This gives the protein CASSPTGVRHQPQHF.

V usage is TRBV12-1 and J usage is TRBJ2-7; the table's D call TRBD1 went unverified against the DNA. TRBV12-1 is marked as a pseudogene. The CDR3 is 15 amino acids. The CDR3 DNA is TGTGCCAGCAGCTTTGGGCCGGACAGGACCTACGAGCAGTACTTC. Amino acid sequence: CASSFGPDRTYEQYF.

This clonotype was seen a handful of times. The J gene is TRBJ2-2, the V gene TRBV7-2, with 12 bases matching TRBD2. Germline CDR1 is SGHTA and CDR2 is FQGNSA. Trimming cost V 6 bases and J 5 bases; bases outside gene matches: 13. The CDR3 contains 18 residues. The CDR3 coding sequence is TGTGCCAGCAGGCACAAACGACTAGCGGGAGCAGGGACCGGGGAGCTGTTTTTT. It specifies CASRHKRLAGAGTGELFF.

This clonotype was counted a few times. V is TRBV12-3 or TRBV12-4 and J is TRBJ2-3; 7 bases agree with TRBD2. The V and J ends lost 5 bases and 5 bases, in that order; junction bases with no gene match: 10. The CDR3 length is 15 residues. The CDR3 spells CASSGLGRGRDTQYF. CDR3 nucleotides: TGTGCCAGCAGTGGGCTGGGGAGGGGTAGAGATACGCAGTATTTT.

The rearrangement joins TRBV4-1 to TRBJ1-5, with D unresolved. This CDR3 is 14 amino acids long. In germline, CDR1 is MGHRA, CDR2 YSYEKL. V gave up 1 base and J gave up 4 bases, with 8 bases separating them. The CDR3 region is CASSQGIDNQPQHF. The CDR3 DNA follows: TGCGCCAGCAGCCAAGGTATAGATAATCAGCCCCAGCATTTT.

The chain couples TRBV30 to TRBJ1-2, with unresolved D. Germline values: CDR1 GTSNPN, CDR2 SVGIG (reference sequence). V lost 3 bases, J lost 6 bases, and 5 bases lay in between. This CDR3 is 10 amino acids long. The CDR3 bases are TGTGCCTGGAGGAGGGATGGCTACACCTTC. It yields the protein CAWRRDGYTF.

V is TRBV6-2 or TRBV6-3 and J is TRBJ2-3; 7 nucleotides agree with TRBD2. This CDR3 is 17 amino acids long. From germline, CDR1 is MNHEY and CDR2 SVGEGT. V lost 2 bases, J lost 6 bases, and 14 bases stayed unmatched. In DNA form, the CDR3 reads TGTGCCAGCAGTTACAACCCCCAAGCGGGGAGTAGGGATACGCAGTATTTT. Translated, it gives CASSYNPQAGSRDTQYF.

The chain combines TRBV11-2 with TRBJ2-5; 10 bases line up with TRBD1. Germline values: CDR1 SGHAT, CDR2 FQNNGV. This CDR3 is built from 16 residues. The V and J ends lost 7 bases and 5 bases, in that order; junction bases with no gene match: 13. The CDR3 here is CASTQLRDRGRETQYF. CDR3 DNA: TGTGCCAGCACCCAACTCCGGGACAGGGGCCGGGAGACCCAGTACTTC. The complete variable domain, with remaining parts taken from reference TRBV11-2 and TRBJ2-5, reads EAGVAQSPRYKIIEKRQSVAFWCNPISGHATLYWYQQILGQGPKLLIQFQNNGVVDDSQLPKDRFSAERLKGVDSTLKIQPAKLEDSAVYLCASTQLRDRGRETQYFGPGTRLLVL.

This clonotype was counted once. The rearrangement links TRBV5-6 to TRBJ2-3, with a possible D match to TRBD1 (6 bases). With 4 bases removed from V and 5 bases from J, the gap between germline ends came to 17 bases. Germline lookup yields CDR1 SGHDT and CDR2 YYEEEE. The CDR3 has 15 amino acids. The CDR3 nucleotides are TGTGCCAGCAGCCGGTCCAACAGGGTTGAAGATACGCAGTATTTT. Protein product: CASSRSNRVEDTQYF.

This clonotype was seen a few times. The chain joins TRBV11-2 to TRBJ2-5, with TRBD1 as a possible D gene (6 bases). CDR3 length: 17 amino acids. From germline, CDR1 is SGHAT and CDR2 FQNNGV. V was pared by 5 bases and J by 2 bases, with 21 bases between. The CDR3 loop reads CASSLGVRDNQQETQYF. Written as DNA, the CDR3 is TGTGCCAGCAGCCTAGGGGTCCGGGACAACCAACAAGAGACCCAGTACTTC.

The rearrangement uses TRBV6-5 and TRBJ1-2; unclear D gene. Germline V gene lookup returns CDR1 MNHEY and CDR2 SVGAGI. The CDR3 spans 11 residues. V lost 8 bases and J 2 bases, leaving 6 bases between the germline ends. The CDR3 reads CASLGNYGYTF. DNA of the CDR3: TGTGCCAGCTTGGGGAACTATGGCTACACCTTC.

This clonotype came up a few times. The chain uses TRBV12-3 or TRBV12-4 and TRBJ1-5; D remains unclear. With 2 bases removed from V and 11 bases from J, the gap between germline ends came to 16 bases. CDR3 length equals 14 residues. The CDR3 region is CASSLLGGLSAQHF. The CDR3 region has the DNA TGTGCCAGCAGTTTACTGGGAGGGCTTTCAGCCCAGCATTTT.

This clonotype was seen only a few times. The gene calls are TRBV12-3 or TRBV12-4 and TRBJ1-2; unclear D gene. Trimming stripped 5 bases from V and 4 bases from J, with 11 bases between. CDR3 length: 13 residues. The chain's CDR3 is CASSPAVGYGYTF. The CDR3 region has the DNA TGTGCCAGCAGTCCAGCGGTTGGCTATGGCTACACCTTC.

The chain is built from TRBV3-1 and TRBJ2-4; D is tentatively TRBD1 or TRBD2 (6 bases each). Matching the DNA end better, TRBJ2-5 makes the J call doubtful. The CDR3 consists of 15 residues. CDR1 is LGHDT and CDR2 is YNNKEL in the germline V gene (reference sequence). The CDR3 sequence is CASSQDGGGKETQYF. CDR3 coding DNA: TGTGCCAGCAGCCAAGACGGAGGGGGGAAAGAGACCCAGTACTTC.

The V and J genes are TRBV27 and TRBJ2-1; 16 positions match TRBD2. This CDR3 is 20 amino acids long. Germline loops: CDR1 MNHEY, CDR2 SMNVEV (reference sequence). Trimming at V came to 1 base and at J to 7 bases, leaving 13 bases not matched to a gene. The CDR3 sequence: CASSLWGTSGRATVTNEQFF. The CDR3 nucleotides are TGTGCCAGCAGTTTATGGGGGACTAGCGGGAGGGCCACCGTGACGAATGAGCAGTTCTTC.

The genes are TRBV20-1 and TRBJ1-2; TRBD1 aligns across 9 bases. Trimming cost V 7 bases and J 4 bases; bases outside gene matches: 13. CDR1 and CDR2 (germline): DFQATT, SNEGSKA (reference sequence). The CDR3 sequence is 15 residues long. The DNA for the CDR3 is TGCAGTGTTATAGCTGTACAGGGGGCAATCTATGGCTACACCTTC. This translates into CSVIAVQGAIYGYTF.

The gene calls are TRBV29-1 and TRBJ2-5, with 7 bases aligning to TRBD1. TRBJ2-7 matches the DNA end more closely, so the J call is doubtful. There are 12 residues in the CDR3. Germline CDR1 SQVTM, CDR2 ANQGSEA. The chain's CDR3 is CSVEARGYEQYF. CDR3 in DNA: TGCAGCGTTGAAGCCAGGGGGTACGAGCAGTACTTC.

This clonotype was counted between two and nine times. Mismatch with germline at one junction end may stem from a read error. The chain has TRBV5-1 and TRBJ1-2; no firm D call. From germline, CDR1 is SGHRS and CDR2 YFSETQ. The CDR3 has 13 residues. The CDR3 DNA sequence: TGTGCCAGCAGCTTAGCGGGCTCCTATGGCTACACCTTC. This translates into CASSLAGSYGYTF.

This clonotype was picked up many times. The V and J genes are TRBV6-2 or TRBV6-3 and TRBJ2-5; TRBD2 is a possible D gene (5 bases). Germline V CDR1 and CDR2: MNHEY, SVGEGT. This CDR3 has 11 amino acids. Between the trimmed V and J ends, which lost 3 bases and 11 bases, there was a span of 10 bases. The chain's CDR3 is CASSYVGEQYF. The CDR3 DNA follows: TGTGCCAGCAGTTATGTGGGAGAGCAGTACTTC.

The rearrangement uses TRBV5-1 and TRBJ2-3; 7 nucleotides line up with TRBD2. From germline, CDR1 is SGHRS and CDR2 YFSETQ. J gave up 0 bases and V 0 bases, and 4 bases lay outside the gene matches. This CDR3 comprises 16 residues. CDR3: CASSLGGSRSTDTQYF. The CDR3 coding sequence is TGCGCCAGCAGCTTGGGCGGGAGCAGGAGCACAGATACGCAGTATTTT.

This clonotype was seen a single time. For the CDR3, the DNA is TGTGCCAGCAGCTCCCCAGTCGGGGGCCCTCTCCTCTACGAGCAGTACTTC. Protein sequence: CASSSPVGGPLLYEQYF. The rearrangement links TRBV7-9 to TRBJ2-7; D could derive from TRBD1 or TRBD2 (6 bases each). Trimming cost V 4 bases and J 3 bases, with 22 bases left between them. Germline lookup yields CDR1 SEHNR and CDR2 FQNEAQ (reference sequence). This CDR3 has 17 residues.

The table lists this clonotype with a few counts. Being one base from a much bigger clone, this may be a read error. The chain couples TRBV5-1 to TRBJ2-5, with unresolved D. The CDR3 has 15 amino acids. Trimming shortened V by 4 bases and J by 0 bases, and 13 bases separated the two germline ends. Per germline, CDR1 SGHRS and CDR2 YFSETQ. CDR3 protein: CASSVRVQYQETQYF. The CDR3 DNA reads TGCGCCAGCAGCGTAAGGGTCCAGTACCAAGAGACCCAGTACTTC. Complete variable domain (other parts from reference TRBV5-1 and TRBJ2-5): KAGVTQTPRYLIKTRGQQVTLSCSPISGHRSVSWYQQTPGQGLQFLFEYFSETQRNKGNFPGRFSGRQFSNSRSEMNVSTLELGDSALYLCASSVRVQYQETQYFGPGTRLLVL.